The present entry profiles one T cell receptor (beta chain) with its context. What this receptor recognizes is not known. The record has no base qualities; no much larger clone is one base away. Each collaborating institution followed its own protocols to collect whole blood in K2EDTA tubes. For TCRbeta analysis, collaborators shipped samples in one of three forms: frozen whole blood, isolated PBMCs, or DNA extracted from either of those sample types. The junction shows trimming of 1 base on V and 1 base on J, and the gene matches do not reach 6 bases of it. The cysteine opens and the phenylalanine closes a CDR3 of 16 amino acids. Just the 48-base CDR3 DNA is kept, in frame starting at base 1. CDR1 SGHRS and CDR2 YFSETQ are derived from the germline V gene. The data are from a study of blood T cell repertoires in COVID-19 (dated by TCRdb to the early 2020s). For context, the study as a whole: Samples covering the acute and convalescent phases of COVID-19 were provided by collaborators in the United States, Italy and Spain. Where HLA class I and class II types were available, the types were taken from metadata supplied by the sample provider, not from assay-based typing. The repertoires were made available in a free public database intended to serve as a resource for research on the immune response to SARS-CoV-2. The sample metadata nearly always contained a de-identified subject ID, COVID-19 status, age in years and sex. Deeply sampled blood TCRbeta repertoires from subjects exposed to, actively infected with, or recovered from COVID-19 were included in the dataset. The prospective study material was composed of cDNA or gDNA derived from T cells, B-cell-depleted T cells, or PBMCs. The samples were drawn from the first 160 participants of the ongoing ImmuneRACE study and from 950 to 1,500 subjects provided by 6 global collaborators.

The paper's findings and limits, for the study overall: Clinical and demographic metadata were provided uncurated, with the amount varying by source and participant.

The immunoSEQ Assay, a bias-controlled multiplex PCR, was used to amplify TCRbeta CDR3 regions from genomic DNA. Processing in the source paper ran as follows. Within the assay, amplification of reference gene primers was used to estimate how many nucleated cells each sample contained. To quantify the absolute abundance of each unique TCRbeta CDR3 rearrangement, sequence reads were collapsed and filtered. For each sample, productive Simpson clonality was calculated by taking the square root of Simpson's diversity index across productive rearrangements. Not all clones reach the TCRdb copy of this immuneACCESS table, which keeps in-frame sequences only. Checked studies attribute under half of the gap to unresolved V genes and leave the rest unexplained. V and J calls and clone size are given by that table; D and trimming were obtained from the DNA. The sample table lists fewer than 85,000 clones, around 88% of them with a count of one. Jointly, the top ten make up over 15% of the sample.

Sequencing was done on a sample of peripheral blood. This receptor chain uses TRBV5-1 and TRBJ1-1; 8 junctional bases match TRBD1. The TCR was taken from a woman in her sixties or seventies with acute or convalescent COVID-19. The encoded CDR3 is CASSLRGDRGNTEAFF. The DNA is TGCGCCAGCAGCTTGAGGGGAGACAGGGGGAACACTGAAGCTTTCTTT.